Presented here are 11 T cell receptor beta chains from one specimen sequenced in a study of T cell responses to AZD1222 COVID-19 vaccine. Measured with immunoSEQ multiplex PCR; TCRdb has only the in-frame clones, and not every one. The sample has under 200,000 clones, approximately 95% seen once. Here the sequenced sample was peripheral blood, taken on day 0 of AZD1222 vaccination. The receptors come from an adult in good health.

This chain connects TRBV27 to TRBJ1-2; 7 nucleotides match TRBD1. The CDR3 contains 14 residues. V gave up 4 bases and J gave up 2 bases; unmatched junction bases: 4. CDR1 is MNHEY, CDR2 SMNVEV, per germline (reference sequence). Here the CDR3 reads CASSSLTGNYGYTF. CDR3 coding DNA: TGTGCCAGCAGTTCTCTGACAGGGAACTATGGCTACACCTTC.

This clone was counted once. The rearrangement uses TRBV5-1 and TRBJ1-1; perhaps TRBD1 as D (5 bases). CDR3 length equals 15 residues. V was cut by 5 bases and J by 2 bases, with 16 bases left in between. Germline assignment: CDR1 SGHRS and CDR2 YFSETQ. This CDR3 is CASRPLAGVNTEAFF. CDR3 DNA: TGCGCCAGCAGGCCCCTTGCGGGGGTTAACACTGAAGCTTTCTTT.

The chain has TRBV11-3 and TRBJ2-1; 8 bases map to TRBD2. The germline V gene has CDR1 SGHNT and CDR2 YENEEA. CDR3 size: 16 residues. V shed 3 bases and J 5 bases; nucleotides not matched to a gene: 9. CDR3: CASSFRWGAGDNEQFF. Written as DNA, the CDR3 is TGTGCCAGCAGCTTTAGGTGGGGAGCGGGGGACAATGAGCAGTTCTTC.

The rearrangement links TRBV7-5 to TRBJ1-1; the table's D call TRBD1 went unverified against the DNA. TRBV7-5 is described as a pseudogene. The CDR3 contains 15 residues. The CDR3 here is CVRSLVGRVEPEAFF. The CDR3 DNA is TGTGTCAGAAGCTTAGTTGGCAGGGTGGAGCCTGAAGCTTTCTTT.

V and J are TRBV5-1 and TRBJ2-1, with D perhaps TRBD1 or TRBD2 (5 bases each). The CDR3 is 19 residues long. The V gene lost 3 bases and the J gene lost 0 bases, with 22 bases spanning the gap. Germline loops: CDR1 SGHRS, CDR2 YFSETQ. The CDR3 region is CASSSQAGGRLDSYNEQFF. The CDR3 DNA reads as TGCGCCAGCAGCTCGCAGGCTGGGGGTCGCCTCGACTCCTACAATGAGCAGTTCTTC. Complete variable domain (other parts from reference TRBV5-1 and TRBJ2-1): KAGVTQTPRYLIKTRGQQVTLSCSPISGHRSVSWYQQTPGQGLQFLFEYFSETQRNKGNFPGRFSGRQFSNSRSEMNVSTLELGDSALYLCASSSQAGGRLDSYNEQFFGPGTRLTVL.

The chain has TRBV6-5 and TRBJ1-5; 8 positions match TRBD1. The CDR3 is 14 residues long. V lost 4 bases to trimming and J lost 7 bases; unmatched junction nucleotides: 6. Germline CDR1 is MNHEY and CDR2 is SVGAGI. The CDR3 loop is CASSFDRGEQPQHF. In nucleotides, the CDR3 is TGTGCCAGCAGTTTCGACAGGGGTGAGCAGCCCCAGCATTTT.

V is TRBV15 and J is TRBJ2-1; possible D gene TRBD1, 6 bases. Germline loops: CDR1 LNHNV, CDR2 YYDKDF (reference sequence). The CDR3 is 17 residues long. V dropped 4 bases and J dropped 0 bases, with 16 bases sitting between them. The CDR3 DNA reads TGTGCCACCAGCAAGGTCTCAGGGGATCCCTCCTACAATGAGCAGTTCTTC. Translation gives CATSKVSGDPSYNEQFF.

The rearrangement joins TRBV7-2 to TRBJ2-7; D may match TRBD1 or TRBD2 (5 bases each). Germline lookup yields CDR1 SGHTA and CDR2 FQGNSA. V was pared by 5 bases and J by 0 bases, with 14 bases between. The CDR3 spans 15 residues. The CDR3, as DNA: TGTGCCAGCAGCCTGGTTCGGGACGGCTCCTACGAGCAGTACTTC. It specifies CASSLVRDGSYEQYF.

The CDR3, as DNA: TGTGCCAGTAGTGGCCCCCGGGAATGGAATTCACCCCTCCACTTT. Protein: CASSGPREWNSPLHF. This chain links TRBV19 with TRBJ1-6; the D is unclear. CDR3 size: 15 residues. Germline CDR1 and CDR2: LNHDA and SQIVND (reference sequence). V was pared by 5 bases and J by 7 bases, with 15 bases between.

The rearrangement joins TRBV6-1 to TRBJ1-5, with no clear D. Germline V gene sequence: CDR1 MNHNS, CDR2 SASEGT. The V and J ends lost 3 bases and 8 bases respectively, with 14 bases between them. The CDR3 consists of 14 residues. In nucleotides, the CDR3 is TGTGCCAGCAGTGATTCGCGGACCCAAAAGCCCCAGCATTTT. Its protein is CASSDSRTQKPQHF.

This clone appeared a few times. This chain joins TRBV18 and TRBJ2-5, with D perhaps TRBD1 or TRBD2 (6 bases each). The germline V and J ends were trimmed by 3 bases and 5 bases, with 13 bases remaining between them. The length of the CDR3 is 14 residues. CDR1 is KGHSH, CDR2 LQKENI, per germline. The CDR3 protein is CASSPFAGHETQYF. DNA for the CDR3: TGTGCCAGCTCACCCTTCGCGGGACATGAGACCCAGTACTTC.